Listed here is a single TCR beta chain. This clone was detected a few times. Its antigen is not yet known. No much larger clonotype is one base removed from it; base qualities were not supplied. These data are taken from a study of blood T cell repertoires in COVID-19 (dated by TCRdb to the early 2020s). About the study as a whole: Samples from collaborators originated in the United States, Italy and Spain and spanned both the acute and convalescent phases of COVID-19. The prospective study material was composed of cDNA or gDNA derived from T cells, B-cell-depleted T cells, or PBMCs. A freely available public database, intended as a resource for researchers studying the immune response to SARS-CoV-2, is where the repertoires were released. Samples were obtained from the ongoing ImmuneRACE study (first 160 participants) and from 1,200 or so subjects provided by 6 global collaborators. Where available, HLA class I and class II types were taken from metadata supplied by the sample provider and were not determined by assay-based typing. A de-identified subject ID, COVID-19 status, age in years and sex were almost always included in the sample metadata. Deeply sampled blood TCRbeta repertoires from subjects exposed to, actively infected with, or recovered from COVID-19 were included in the dataset.

TCRbeta CDR3 regions were amplified from genomic DNA by means of the immunoSEQ Assay, a bias-controlled multiplex PCR. The source study handled its data this way. Within the assay, amplification of reference gene primers was used to estimate how many nucleated cells each sample contained. To quantify the absolute abundance of each unique TCRbeta CDR3 rearrangement, sequence reads were collapsed and filtered. Productive Simpson clonality was computed per sample as the square root of Simpson's diversity index over productive rearrangements. The clones in this table, taken by TCRdb from immuneACCESS, are in-frame only. Not every clone is retained; where verified, under half of the shortfall comes from an unresolved V gene, and the cause of the rest is unknown. V, J and clone size are those of that table, while D and trimming were read from the DNA. In all, the sample holds approximately 400,000 clones, and around four fifths of those were seen once. The ten largest clones take up 5% to 5.5% of the sample.

Enrolling through a virtual design, the prospective study's participants ranged in age from roughly 18 to 89 years and lived across approximately 25 United States geographic areas. To assign participants to cohorts, the prospective study relied on clinical history that participants themselves reported in a screening survey and a study questionnaire. ImmuneRACE Cohort 3 recovered participants were defined by two consecutive negative NP/OP PCR tests, healthcare professional clearance, or symptom resolution. Mobile phlebotomists in the prospective study collected whole blood, serum and a nasopharyngeal or oropharyngeal swab from every participant. Over a roughly two-month period, participants in the prospective study had the option of providing additional blood draws and questionnaires. Before DNA extraction, prospective study blood samples were shipped either frozen or at room temperature. Here V drops 2 bases and J drops 0 bases, and the junction holds 2 bases not matched to any gene. Measured from the cysteine to the phenylalanine, the CDR3 is 15 residues long. Kept here is only the CDR3 DNA, which spans 45 bases and is read in frame from base 1. Taken from the germline V gene (reference sequence), the CDR1 and CDR2 loops are LGHDT and YNNKEL.

Overall study results and their limits: How much clinical and demographic metadata was included differed by source and by participant, and the metadata was provided uncurated.

The clonotype was recovered from a woman aged 45 to 65 who had recovered from COVID-19. The specimen sequenced was PBMCs or T cells enriched from blood (not recorded which). The rearranged segments are TRBV3-1 (or the pseudogene TRBV3-2) and TRBJ1-2; 8 bases in the junction line up with TRBD1. Here the CDR3 is given as CASSQPDRANYGYTF. The DNA sequence follows: TGTGCCAGCAGCCAACCGGACAGGGCTAACTATGGCTACACCTTC.